Here is one T cell receptor beta chain with its context. Its antigen remains unidentified. Qualities for individual bases were not recorded, and no much larger clone is one base off. TCRbeta CDR3 regions were amplified from genomic DNA by means of the immunoSEQ Assay, a bias-controlled multiplex PCR. Processing in the source paper ran as follows. Within the assay, amplification of reference gene primers was used to estimate how many nucleated cells each sample contained. Sequence reads were collapsed and filtered to measure the absolute abundance of every unique TCRbeta CDR3 rearrangement. For each sample, productive Simpson clonality was calculated as the square root of Simpson's diversity index across productive rearrangements. Here the immuneACCESS table is served through TCRdb, limited to in-frame sequences with V and J called. Missing clones are a known gap in these copies; in checked studies unresolved V genes cover under half, and the rest lacks a known reason. V, J and clone size are those of that table, while D and trimming were read from the DNA. In all, the sample holds 75,000 to 90,000 clones, and over 80% of those were seen once. Roughly 10% of the sample is held by the ten biggest clonotypes.

This sample stems from a study of blood T cell repertoires in COVID-19 (TCRdb year 2020). Notes on the research overall: Collaborator samples came from the United States, Italy and Spain and covered acute and convalescent phases of COVID-19. The sample metadata nearly always contained a de-identified subject ID, COVID-19 status, age in years and sex. Where available, HLA class I and class II types were taken from metadata supplied by the sample provider and were not determined by assay-based typing. The repertoires were made available in a free public database intended to serve as a resource for research on the immune response to SARS-CoV-2. The dataset comprised deeply sampled blood TCRbeta repertoires from subjects exposed to, actively infected with, or recovered from COVID-19. The material from the prospective study consisted of cDNA or gDNA derived from T cells, B-cell-depleted T cells, or PBMCs. Samples were obtained from the ongoing ImmuneRACE study (first 160 participants) and from 1,254 subjects provided by 6 global collaborators.

Each collaborating institution followed its own protocols to collect whole blood in K2EDTA tubes. For TCRbeta analysis, collaborators shipped samples as frozen whole blood, isolated PBMCs, or DNA extracted from either of those sample types. CDR1 and CDR2 are read off the germline V gene as MNHNS and SASEGT. The V end loses 0 bases and the J end loses 6 bases, and a stretch of 12 bases separates them. There are 15 amino acids in the CDR3, from cysteine to phenylalanine inclusive. Only CDR3 DNA is held: 45 bases, read in frame from base 1. Study-wide conclusions, independent of this receptor: Clinical and demographic metadata were provided uncurated, with the amount varying by source and participant.

This chain is built from TRBV6-1 and TRBJ1-5; the D gene is perhaps TRBD1, from 5 matching bases. The receptor was derived from a man older than 75 with acute or convalescent COVID-19. Material for sequencing was peripheral blood. The base sequence is TGTGCCAGCAGTGAAGCCGGCGGGGGGACTCAGCCCCAGCATTTT. Its protein product is CASSEAGGGTQPQHF.